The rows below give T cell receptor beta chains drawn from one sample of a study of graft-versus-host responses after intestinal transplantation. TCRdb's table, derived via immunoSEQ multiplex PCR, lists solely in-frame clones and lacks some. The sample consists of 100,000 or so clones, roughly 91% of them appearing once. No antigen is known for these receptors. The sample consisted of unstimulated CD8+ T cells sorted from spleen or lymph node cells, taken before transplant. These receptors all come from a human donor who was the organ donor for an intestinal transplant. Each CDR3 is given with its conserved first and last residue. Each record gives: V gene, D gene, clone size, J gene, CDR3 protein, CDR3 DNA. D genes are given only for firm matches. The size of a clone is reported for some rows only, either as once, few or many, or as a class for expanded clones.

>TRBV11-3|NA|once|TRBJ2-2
CASSPTGELFF
TGTGCCAGCAGCCCGACCGGGGAGCTGTTTTTT
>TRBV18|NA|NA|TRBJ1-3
CASSPPLHGLVGNTIYF
TGTGCCAGCTCACCACCTTTGCACGGCCTAGTTGGAAACACCATATATTTT
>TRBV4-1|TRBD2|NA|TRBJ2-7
CASSPSSGTLEQYF
TGCGCCAGCAGCCCTTCTAGCGGGACTCTCGAGCAGTACTTC
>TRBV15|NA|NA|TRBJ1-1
CATSRDHQALNTEAFF
TGTGCCACCAGCAGAGATCATCAGGCTTTGAACACTGAAGCTTTCTTT
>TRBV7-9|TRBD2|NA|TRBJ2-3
CASSLALAGTDTQYF
TGTGCCAGCAGCTTAGCGCTAGCGGGCACAGATACGCAGTATTTT
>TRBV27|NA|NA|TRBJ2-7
CASSLGVASGEQYF
TGTGCCAGCAGTTTAGGAGTGGCTTCGGGCGAGCAGTACTTC
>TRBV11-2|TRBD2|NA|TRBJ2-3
CASSLVRRGILRDTQYF
TGTGCCAGCAGCTTAGTGAGGCGGGGGATCCTCCGAGATACGCAGTATTTT
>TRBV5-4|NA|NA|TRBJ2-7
CASTAADSYEQYF
TGTGCCAGCACCGCAGCGGACTCCTACGAGCAGTACTTC
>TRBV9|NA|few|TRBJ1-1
CASSAGVNTEAFF
TGTGCCAGCAGCGCGGGGGTGAACACTGAAGCTTTCTTT
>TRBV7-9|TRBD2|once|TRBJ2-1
CAAHGEGNEQFF
TGTGCCGCTCATGGGGAGGGCAATGAGCAGTTCTTC
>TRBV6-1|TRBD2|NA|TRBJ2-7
CATGTRGLSYEQYF
TGTGCCACAGGGACTAGGGGCCTCTCCTACGAGCAGTACTTC
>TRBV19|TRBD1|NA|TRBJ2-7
CASSHTTGEYREQYF
TGTGCCAGTAGCCATACGACAGGGGAATATCGGGAGCAGTACTTC
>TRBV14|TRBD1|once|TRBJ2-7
CASSQGLTGEYGTPYEQYF
TGTGCCAGCAGCCAGGGCCTGACAGGGGAGTACGGGACTCCCTACGAGCAGTACTTC
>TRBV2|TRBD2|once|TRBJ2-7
CASSDPLAGSYEQYF
TGTGCCAGCAGTGACCCACTAGCGGGGAGCTACGAGCAGTACTTC
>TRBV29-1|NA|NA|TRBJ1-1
CSVPTGNTEAFF
TGCAGCGTCCCCACAGGGAACACTGAAGCTTTCTTT
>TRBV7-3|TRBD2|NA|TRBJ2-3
CASSLNISGSLVSTDTQYF
TGTGCCAGCAGCTTAAATATTAGCGGGAGCTTAGTTAGCACAGATACGCAGTATTTT